The rows below give T cell receptor beta chains drawn from one sample of a study of tumor and adjacent non-tumor tissue in lung cancer. TCRdb called the multiplex PCR reads again in MiXCR, with one record for every CDR3 protein. The profile covers 60,000 or so distinct CDR3 sequences, with about 61% appearing a single time and about 31% taken by the ten largest. The sequencing sample was made of distant non-tumor lung tissue. Source of these receptors: an older man with non-small cell lung cancer. Each CDR3 is given with its conserved first and last residue. Fields, in order: V gene, D gene, J gene, clone size, CDR3 protein, CDR3 DNA. D genes are given only for firm matches. Not every row has a clone size; where given, it reads once, few, many or a size class.

V: TRBV5-4; D: TRBD1; J: TRBJ2-3; size: many; CDR3: CASSFPGQGIVDTQYF; DNA: TGTGCCAGCAGCTTTCCGGGACAGGGGATTGTAGATACGCAGTATTTT
V: TRBV25-1; D: .; J: TRBJ1-2; size: .; CDR3: CAGSSTATNYGYTF; DNA: TGTGCCGGCAGTTCGACAGCTACTAACTATGGCTACACCTTC
V: TRBV10-3; D: TRBD1; J: TRBJ1-1; size: many; CDR3: CAIRGQGGATEAFF; DNA: TGTGCCATCAGGGGACAGGGGGGGGCCACTGAAGCTTTCTTT
V: TRBV15; D: TRBD2; J: TRBJ2-1; size: once; CDR3: CATSRGLAAINEQFF; DNA: TGTGCCACCAGCAGGGGACTAGCGGCCATCAATGAGCAGTTCTTC
V: TRBV11-2; D: .; J: TRBJ2-2; size: .; CDR3: CTSSRRSGQVHTRELFF; DNA: TGTACCAGCAGCCGGAGATCGGGACAAGTCCACACCCGGGAGCTGTTTTTT
V: TRBV10-2; D: TRBD2; J: TRBJ2-2; size: .; CDR3: CASSEWGGTNTGELLF; DNA: TGTGCCAGCAGTGAGTGGGGGGGGACGAACACCGGGGAGCTGTTATTT
V: TRBV7-9; D: .; J: TRBJ1-6; size: once; CDR3: CASGGAGSYNSPLHF; DNA: TGTGCCAGCGGAGGGGCCGGCTCCTATAATTCACCCCTCCACTTC
V: TRBV6-1; D: TRBD1; J: TRBJ1-2; size: .; CDR3: CASSKSPNGQGADGYTF; DNA: TGTGCCAGCAGCAAATCCCCCAACGGACAGGGGGCAGATGGCTACACCTTC
V: TRBV6-6; D: TRBD1; J: TRBJ2-3; size: .; CDR3: CASSTAGGVAADTQYF; DNA: TGTGCCAGCAGTACCGCAGGGGGAGTAGCTGCAGATACGCAGTATTTT
V: TRBV12-3/TRBV12-4; D: TRBD2; J: TRBJ2-2; size: .; CDR3: CASSLVAPGGPSAELFF; DNA: TGTGCCAGCAGTTTAGTGGCGCCGGGGGGGCCTTCAGCGGAGCTGTTTTTT
V: TRBV4-2; D: TRBD2; J: TRBJ2-2; size: .; CDR3: CASSQAASGWKSTGELFF; DNA: TGTGCCAGCAGCCAAGCGGCTAGCGGGTGGAAGAGCACCGGGGAGCTGTTTTTT
V: TRBV28; D: .; J: TRBJ1-1; size: once; CDR3: CASSFRRGYTEAFF; DNA: TGTGCCAGCAGTTTTCGACGGGGATACACTGAAGCTTTCTTT
V: TRBV30; D: TRBD2; J: TRBJ2-7; size: few; CDR3: CAWSVGLAGYEQYF; DNA: TGTGCCTGGAGCGTGGGACTAGCGGGCTACGAGCAGTACTTC
V: TRBV6-5; D: .; J: TRBJ2-5; size: once; CDR3: CASSYSTPRGSETQNF; DNA: TGTGCCAGCAGTTACTCGACTCCTCGGGGCAGCGAGACCCAGAACTTC
V: TRBV11-2; D: TRBD2; J: TRBJ2-7; size: .; CDR3: CASSLREGCYEQYF; DNA: TGCGCCAGCAGCCTCCGGGAGGGATGCTACGAGCAGTACTTC
V: TRBV11-2; D: TRBD2; J: TRBJ2-1; size: .; CDR3: CTSSRPLSGDHYNEHFF; DNA: TGTACCAGCAGCCGACCCTTGAGCGGGGACCATTACAATGAGCATTTCTTC
V: TRBV11-2; D: .; J: TRBJ1-2; size: few; CDR3: CASSLVRRPRWGYTF; DNA: TGCGCCAGCAGCTTAGTCAGACGGCCCCGTTGGGGCTACACCTTC
V: TRBV12-3/TRBV12-4; D: TRBD2; J: TRBJ2-1; size: many; CDR3: CASILTGGREQFF; DNA: TGTGCCAGCATCCTAACGGGGGGACGGGAGCAGTTCTTC
V: TRBV6-6; D: .; J: TRBJ2-1; size: .; CDR3: CASSYLWGEQFF; DNA: TGTGCCAGCAGTTACCTGTGGGGTGAGCAGTTCTTC
V: TRBV29-1; D: TRBD1; J: TRBJ1-1; size: .; CDR3: CSVLSTGQRNTEAFF; DNA: TGCAGCGTGCTAAGCACGGGACAGCGAAACACTGAAGCTTTCTTT
V: TRBV6-2/TRBV6-3; D: .; J: TRBJ1-5; size: .; CDR3: CASSYIWVSPQQPQQF; DNA: TGTGCCAGCAGTTACATATGGGTTTCACCACAGCAGCCTCAGCAATTT
V: TRBV4-1; D: .; J: TRBJ2-1; size: .; CDR3: CSSSQDFDGRRMSDEQFF; DNA: TGCTCCAGCAGCCAAGATTTCGACGGGAGACGCATGAGCGATGAGCAGTTCTTC
V: TRBV20-1; D: TRBD1; J: TRBJ1-5; size: many; CDR3: CSAGQGGDQPQHF; DNA: TGCAGTGCTGGACAGGGTGGGGATCAGCCCCAGCATTTT
V: TRBV20-1; D: TRBD2; J: TRBJ2-5; size: .; CDR3: CSARATTSGPQETQYF; DNA: TGCAGTGCTAGAGCCACGACTAGCGGGCCCCAAGAGACCCAGTACTTC
V: TRBV6-1; D: .; J: TRBJ1-1; size: many; CDR3: CASSVKPGNTEAFF; DNA: TGTGCCAGCAGTGTCAAGCCGGGGAACACTGAAGCTTTCTTT
V: TRBV14; D: .; J: TRBJ1-6; size: many; CDR3: CASSQEGYSPLHF; DNA: TGTGCCAGCAGCCAAGAGGGGTATTCACCCCTCCACTTT
V: TRBV6-5; D: .; J: TRBJ2-1; size: .; CDR3: CTSSLETPTYGIHNEQFF; DNA: TGTACCAGCAGTTTAGAAACCCCAACTTATGGGATACACAATGAGCAGTTCTTC
V: TRBV10-3; D: TRBD1; J: TRBJ2-3; size: many; CDR3: CAIRGTGGPDTQYF; DNA: TGTGCCATCAGGGGGACAGGGGGCCCAGATACGCAGTATTTT
V: TRBV4-1; D: .; J: TRBJ1-3; size: .; CDR3: CTNSQVYPISGNTIYF; DNA: TGCACCAACAGCCAAGTATACCCAATCTCTGGAAACACCATATATTTT
V: TRBV30; D: TRBD2; J: TRBJ2-2; size: .; CDR3: CAWSLTSGVGKLFF; DNA: TGTGCCTGGAGTTTGACTAGCGGGGTGGGCAAGCTGTTTTTT
V: TRBV28; D: .; J: TRBJ2-2; size: .; CDR3: CASRAGTGELLF; DNA: TGTGCCAGCAGGGCAGGCACCGGGGAGCTACTTTTT
V: TRBV28; D: .; J: TRBJ2-7; size: .; CDR3: CASSPPVSYEQYF; DNA: TGTGCCAGCAGCCCCCCTGTATCCTACGAGCAGTACTTC
V: TRBV10-3; D: TRBD2; J: TRBJ2-3; size: many; CDR3: CAISESTLAGGRTDTQYF; DNA: TGTGCCATCAGTGAGTCGACGCTAGCGGGAGGCCGCACAGATACGCAGTATTTT
V: TRBV4-2; D: TRBD2; J: TRBJ2-1; size: .; CDR3: CASSRTSGEDNEQFF; DNA: TGTGCCAGCAGCCGTACTAGCGGGGAGGATAATGAGCAGTTCTTC
V: TRBV29-1; D: .; J: TRBJ2-3; size: .; CDR3: CSVPSEGISDMQYF; DNA: TGCAGCGTCCCATCAGAGGGGATATCAGATATGCAGTATTTT
V: TRBV4-1; D: .; J: TRBJ1-5; size: .; CDR3: CASSQNPGPNQPRHF; DNA: TGCGCCAGCAGCCAAAATCCGGGACCAAATCAGCCCCGGCATTTT
V: TRBV28; D: TRBD2; J: TRBJ2-7; size: many; CDR3: CASSAPGRVATYEQYF; DNA: TGTGCCAGCAGTGCCCCTGGGAGGGTGGCGACCTACGAGCAGTACTTC
V: TRBV5-6; D: .; J: TRBJ2-5; size: .; CDR3: CTSSLNPKEAQYF; DNA: TGTACCAGCAGCTTGAATCCAAAAGAGGCCCAGTACTTC
V: TRBV6-2/TRBV6-3; D: TRBD2; J: TRBJ2-5; size: .; CDR3: CASSSELAGSAETQYF; DNA: TGTGCCAGCAGTTCAGAACTAGCGGGCTCAGCGGAGACCCAGTACTTC
V: TRBV6-1; D: .; J: TRBJ2-2; size: .; CDR3: CASNESRTDNRANTGELFF; DNA: TGTGCCAGCAATGAAAGTAGGACGGATAACCGAGCGAACACCGGGGAGCTGTTTTTT
V: TRBV12-3/TRBV12-4; D: .; J: TRBJ1-6; size: .; CDR3: CARRLIGTINSPLHF; DNA: TGTGCCAGGAGACTGATAGGGACGATTAATTCACCCCTCCACTTT
V: TRBV12-3/TRBV12-4; D: .; J: TRBJ2-5; size: many; CDR3: CASSLGGNQETQYF; DNA: TGTGCCAGCAGTTTAGGCGGGAACCAAGAGACCCAGTACTTC
V: TRBV4-1; D: TRBD2; J: TRBJ2-2; size: once; CDR3: CASSLRTSGENTVELFF; DNA: TGCGCCAGCAGCCTCAGGACTAGCGGGGAGAACACCGTGGAGCTGTTTTTT
V: TRBV29-1; D: TRBD2; J: TRBJ2-3; size: .; CDR3: CSVEGWRGGLYTQYF; DNA: TGTAGCGTTGAAGGCTGGCGGGGGGGCCTATATACGCAGTATTTT
V: TRBV6-2/TRBV6-3; D: .; J: TRBJ1-3; size: .; CDR3: CASSRTWDAYSGNNIYF; DNA: TGTGCCAGCAGCCGAACCTGGGACGCTTACTCTGGAAACAACATATATTTT
V: TRBV11-1; D: .; J: TRBJ2-5; size: .; CDR3: CAGTRGGPQETQYF; DNA: TGCGCCGGCACCCGGGGTGGTCCACAAGAGACCCAGTACTTC
V: TRBV4-1; D: .; J: TRBJ2-2; size: few; CDR3: CASSQDSLLRGTGELFF; DNA: TGCGCCAGCAGCCAAGATTCTCTTCTAAGGGGCACCGGGGAGCTGTTTTTT
V: TRBV4-1; D: .; J: TRBJ1-2; size: .; CDR3: CASSHPDGTTSWYGYAF; DNA: TGCGCCAGCAGCCATCCGGATGGGACAACGTCATGGTATGGCTACGCCTTC
V: TRBV30; D: .; J: TRBJ2-5; size: many; CDR3: CAWSVQSGRETQYF; DNA: TGTGCCTGGAGTGTACAGAGTGGCCGTGAGACCCAGTACTTC
V: TRBV20-1; D: .; J: TRBJ2-7; size: .; CDR3: CSARDQGAAPEQYF; DNA: TGCAGTGCTAGAGATCAAGGGGCGGCACCCGAGCAGTACTTC
V: TRBV10-3; D: .; J: TRBJ2-5; size: .; CDR3: CAISDFEIQYF; DNA: TGTGCCATCAGCGATTTTGAGATCCAGTACTTC
V: TRBV10-3; D: .; J: TRBJ2-2; size: .; CDR3: CATAGLPTGELSF; DNA: TGTGCCACCGCAGGGCTTCCCACCGGGGAGCTGTCTTTT
V: TRBV7-8; D: .; J: TRBJ1-2; size: many; CDR3: CASSREGPNYGYTF; DNA: TGTGCCAGCAGCCGCGAGGGCCCTAACTATGGCTACACCTTC
V: TRBV11-1; D: .; J: TRBJ2-6; size: once; CDR3: CAGSLARAESNVLTF; DNA: TGTGCTGGCAGCTTAGCGAGGGCAGAAAGTAACGTCCTGACTTTC
V: TRBV5-1; D: TRBD1; J: TRBJ2-3; size: .; CDR3: CASKGAASSKRSSIDTQYF; DNA: TGCGCCAGCAAGGGGGCGGCTAGCTCAAAGCGGTCTAGCATAGATACGCAGTATTTT
V: TRBV9; D: .; J: TRBJ1-3; size: few; CDR3: CASSVAAQGGNTIYF; DNA: TGTGCCAGCAGCGTAGCAGCCCAGGGTGGAAACACCATATATTTT
V: TRBV6-2/TRBV6-3; D: TRBD1; J: TRBJ2-6; size: .; CDR3: CAIGYPDRAGANVLTF; DNA: TGTGCCATCGGTTACCCCGACAGGGCTGGGGCCAACGTCCTGACTTTC